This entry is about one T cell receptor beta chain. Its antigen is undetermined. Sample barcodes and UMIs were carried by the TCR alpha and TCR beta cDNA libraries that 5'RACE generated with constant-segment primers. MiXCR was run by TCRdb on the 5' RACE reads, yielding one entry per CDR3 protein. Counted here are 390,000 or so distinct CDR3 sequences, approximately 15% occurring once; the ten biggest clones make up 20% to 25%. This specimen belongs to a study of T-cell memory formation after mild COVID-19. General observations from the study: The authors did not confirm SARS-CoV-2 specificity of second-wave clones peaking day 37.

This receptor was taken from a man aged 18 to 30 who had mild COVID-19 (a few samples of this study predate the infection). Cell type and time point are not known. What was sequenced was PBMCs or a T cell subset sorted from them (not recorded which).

The CDR3 bases are TGTGCCACCAGCATGGACGGCCGGTATAATTCACCCCTCCACTTT. It translates to CATSMDGRYNSPLHF. This chain links TRBV15 with TRBJ1-6; unclear D gene. This CDR3 spans 15 amino acids. The ends were cut back, 4 bases at V and 4 bases at J, with 11 bases in the middle. Germline CDR1 is LNHNV and CDR2 is YYDKDF (reference sequence).